The clone carrying this T cell receptor beta chain was observed a handful of times. What it binds is unknown. These data come from a study of T cell responses to AZD1222 COVID-19 vaccine. Sequenced by immunoSEQ multiplex PCR; TCRdb stores in-frame clones only, minus some. This table holds 140,000 to 150,000 clones, around nine tenths found once. The CDR3 contains 15 residues. V was pared by 9 bases and J by 4 bases, with 16 bases between. The germline CDR1 and CDR2 sequences are MNHEY and SMNVEV (reference sequence). Study-wide results and limits: Females outnumbered males among donors, who were mostly white British; clonal diversity was possibly underestimated. Per reports, nearly half of all spike-specific TCRs target regions that are unmutated in variants.

This TCR was recovered from an adult in good health. The chain links TRBV27 to TRBJ2-6; possible D gene TRBD2, 6 bases. Sequences were derived from peripheral blood, sampled on day 0 of MenACWY control vaccination. The DNA of the CDR3 is TGTGCCAGTAGCGGACCCTTAGACGGGGCCAACGTCCTGACTTTC. It translates to CASSGPLDGANVLTF.